This TCR beta chain was profiled in a study of T-cell reconstitution after alpha-beta-depleted transplantation in children (dated by TCRdb to 2016 to 2018). About the study as a whole: The study quantitatively tracked T-cell immune reconstitution after TCRalphabeta/CD19-depleted allogeneic hematopoietic cell transplantation in children using TCR repertoire profiling. Summary of the overall study and its limitations: The apparently early alphabetaT-cell count recovery about two months after transplant was reportedly dependent on only several hundred rapidly expanded clones derived from non-depleted graft cells. In some patients, high TCRbeta diversity at day 60 was attributed to recipient T cells and intrathymic progenitors that had survived conditioning. Over the following months the frequencies of hyperexpanded clones went down, and after one year T-cell counts and TCRbeta diversity were mostly credited to newly produced T cells.

Measured from the cysteine to the phenylalanine, the CDR3 is 16 residues long. This entry keeps only the CDR3 DNA: 48 bases, framed from base 1. V is cut back by 4 bases and J by 4 bases, with 9 bases in the junction unmatched. Via the germline V gene, CDR1 is ENHRY and CDR2 SYGVKD. About this clonotype: Its antigen has not been determined. The sample holds no much larger clone one base away, and base qualities are not on file.

The sample's treatment or condition label, decoded: allogeneic hematopoietic cell transplantation with graft depleted of TCRalphabeta T cells and CD19 B cells. The children who served as transplant recipients had been given grafts of TCRalphabeta/CD19-depleted allogeneic hematopoietic cells. Libraries came from PCR. Data came from an Illumina HiSeq 2500. To normalize quantification of the TCRbeta repertoire, the TCR libraries were built with molecular barcoding that relied on unique molecular identifiers. In TCRdb, the public reads were trimmed at Q25 with fastp and aligned with MiXCR, with productive beta chains retained. One record per CDR3 amino acid sequence lists the most common genes and DNA. This sample has about 900,000 distinct CDR3 sequences in its table, and 25% to 35% of those were observed once. The top ten clones comprise roughly 31% of the sample.

This specimen was PBMCs, mostly from graft donor cells, taken 360 days after TCRalphabeta/CD19-depleted stem cell transplant. The rearrangement joined TRBV10-3 to TRBJ2-4; 8 bases in the junction line up with TRBD1. The TCR sequence derives from a boy in the first two years of life who had a stem cell transplant for SCID, so the T cells may come from the graft donor. In nucleotide form, the sequence is TGTGCCATCAGTGGGGGCTTCAGGACAGGGAAAAACATTCAGTACTTC. The encoded protein is CAISGGFRTGKNIQYF.